Listed here are 8 T cell receptor beta chains from one sample, sequenced in a study of blood T cell repertoires in COVID-19. The data were produced by immunoSEQ multiplex PCR, yet TCRdb's version contains in-frame clones alone and is incomplete. The repertoire consists of over 250,000 clones, with around 89% occurring once and the leading ten covering roughly an eighth. The material sequenced was peripheral blood. These receptors were collected from a woman aged 60-70 years with acute or convalescent COVID-19.

The chain carries TRBV7-2 and TRBJ2-3, with D possibly being TRBD1 (5 bases). V dropped 5 bases and J dropped 4 bases, with 16 bases sitting between them. The CDR3 has 15 residues. Germline V CDR1 and CDR2: SGHTA, FQGNSA. CDR3 sequence: CASSPQWAGPDTQYF. The DNA of the CDR3 is TGTGCCAGCAGCCCCCAGTGGGCAGGGCCAGATACGCAGTATTTT.

The chain has TRBV5-1 and TRBJ2-2; 15 positions agree with TRBD2. Germline CDR1 and CDR2: SGHRS and YFSETQ. The CDR3 totals 18 residues. The J segment lost 4 bases and the V segment lost 4 bases, leaving 8 bases of the junction unmatched. In DNA, the CDR3 is TGCGCCAGCAGCCTTGGACTAGCGGGAGGGCCGGGCACCGGGGAGCTGTTTTTT. Its translation is CASSLGLAGGPGTGELFF. Full variable domain (remainder filled in from reference TRBV5-1 and TRBJ2-2): KAGVTQTPRYLIKTRGQQVTLSCSPISGHRSVSWYQQTPGQGLQFLFEYFSETQRNKGNFPGRFSGRQFSNSRSEMNVSTLELGDSALYLCASSLGLAGGPGTGELFFGEGSRLTVL.

This chain joins TRBV19 and TRBJ1-5; the D gene is possibly TRBD1 (6 bases). The CDR3 is made up of 13 amino acids. V was cut by 6 bases and J by 3 bases, with 9 bases left in between. Germline CDR1 LNHDA, CDR2 SQIVND (reference sequence). The CDR3 protein is CASSRDNNQPQHF. CDR3 nucleotide sequence: TGTGCCAGTAGCAGGGACAACAATCAGCCCCAGCATTTT.

This clone was observed a handful of times. The chain has TRBV9 and TRBJ1-5, with D uncertain. The CDR3 length is 15 residues. The germline CDR1 and CDR2 sequences are SGDLS and YYNGEE. V lost 3 bases, J lost 1 base, and 11 bases lay in between. CDR3 DNA: TGTGCCAGCAGCGAGGCCCCCGGGAGCAATCAGCCCCAGCATTTT. This codes for CASSEAPGSNQPQHF.

This chain connects TRBV24-1 to TRBJ1-2; 7 nucleotides align to TRBD1. The CDR3 length is 13 residues. Germline V gene sequence: CDR1 KGHDR, CDR2 SFDVKD. V shed 3 bases, J shed 7 bases, and the junction held 4 bases outside the gene matches. The CDR3 spells CATSDLTGVGYTF. The CDR3 coding sequence is TGTGCCACCAGTGATCTCACAGGGGTTGGCTACACCTTC.

The genes are TRBV7-6 and TRBJ1-3; D uncertain. The germline V gene has CDR1 SGHVS and CDR2 FNYEAQ. The CDR3 is 16 amino acids. Trimming removed 2 bases from V and 0 bases from J, with 11 bases in between. CDR3 loop: CASSLRLADSGNTIYF. In DNA form, the CDR3 reads TGTGCCAGCAGCTTAAGGCTGGCGGACTCTGGAAACACCATATATTTT. Full variable domain (rest looked up from reference TRBV7-6 and TRBJ1-3): GAGVSQSPRYKVTKRGQDVALRCDPISGHVSLYWYRQALGQGPEFLTYFNYEAQQDKSGLPNDRFSAERPEGSISTLTIQRTEQRDSAMYRCASSLRLADSGNTIYFGEGSWLTVV.

The chain joins TRBV9 to TRBJ2-3; 10 bases are a match to TRBD2. This CDR3 spans 16 amino acids. V trimming: 0 bases; J trimming: 7 bases; junction bases outside the gene matches: 8. Germline assignment: CDR1 SGDLS and CDR2 YYNGEE. The CDR3 sequence is CASSVAASGRVYTQYF. CDR3 sequence (DNA): TGTGCCAGCAGCGTAGCGGCTAGCGGGAGAGTCTATACGCAGTATTTT.

V usage is TRBV9 and J usage is TRBJ1-2; D is perhaps TRBD1 (5 bases). The V gene's germline CDR1 is SGDLS and CDR2 YYNGEE. Trimming removed 3 bases from V and 5 bases from J, with 8 bases in between. The CDR3 covers 12 residues. CDR3 loop: CASSAGTYGYTF. DNA for the CDR3: TGTGCCAGCAGCGCAGGGACTTATGGCTACACCTTC.